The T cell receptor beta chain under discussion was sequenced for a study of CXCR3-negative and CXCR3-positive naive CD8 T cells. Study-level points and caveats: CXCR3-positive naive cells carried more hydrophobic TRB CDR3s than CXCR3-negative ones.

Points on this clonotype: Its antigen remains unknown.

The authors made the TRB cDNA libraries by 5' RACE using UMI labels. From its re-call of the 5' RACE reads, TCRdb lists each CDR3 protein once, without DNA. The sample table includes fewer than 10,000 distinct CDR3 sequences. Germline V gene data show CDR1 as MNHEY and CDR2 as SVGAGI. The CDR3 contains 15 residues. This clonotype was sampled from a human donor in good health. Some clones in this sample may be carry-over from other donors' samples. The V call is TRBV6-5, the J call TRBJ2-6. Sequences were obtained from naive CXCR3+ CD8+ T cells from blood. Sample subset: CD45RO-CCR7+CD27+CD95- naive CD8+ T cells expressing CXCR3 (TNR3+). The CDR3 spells CASSYGGYGANVLTF.